These T cell receptor beta chains were read from a single sample in a study of T cells in Graves' hyperthyroidism and ophthalmopathy. TCRdb reprocessed the multiplex PCR reads with MiXCR, giving one entry per CDR3 protein. This table holds 460,000 or so distinct CDR3 sequences, approximately 14% found once. The sample consisted of blood. All receptors come from a woman under 30 with Graves' hyperthyroidism. CDR3s include the opening cysteine and the closing phenylalanine or tryptophan. D genes are given only for firm matches. Part of the rows lack a size; the others show once, few, many or a class for expanded clones.

D gene: -
V gene: TRBV6-1
J gene: TRBJ1-3
clone size: -
CDR3 protein: CASSRGRLHSGNTIYF
CDR3 DNA: TGTGCCAGCAGTCGGGGGAGGCTCCACTCTGGAAACACCATATATTTT

D gene: TRBD2
V gene: TRBV6-5
J gene: TRBJ2-1
clone size: -
CDR3 protein: CASSYGLAGGPSYNEQFF
CDR3 DNA: TGTGCCAGCAGTTACGGACTAGCGGGAGGGCCCTCCTACAATGAGCAGTTCTTC

D gene: TRBD2
V gene: TRBV27
J gene: TRBJ2-1
clone size: -
CDR3 protein: CASSWGGGSYNEQFF
CDR3 DNA: TGTGCCAGCAGTTGGGGGGGGGGGTCATACAATGAGCAGTTCTTC

D gene: TRBD2
V gene: TRBV7-6
J gene: TRBJ2-3
clone size: few
CDR3 protein: CASSPGLQVDTQYF
CDR3 DNA: TGTGCCAGCAGCCCGGGACTACAAGTGGATACGCAGTATTTT

D gene: -
V gene: TRBV5-1
J gene: TRBJ2-7
clone size: many
CDR3 protein: CASRGPGDEQYF
CDR3 DNA: TGCGCCAGCAGAGGGCCGGGGGACGAGCAGTACTTC

D gene: TRBD2
V gene: TRBV20-1
J gene: TRBJ2-5
clone size: -
CDR3 protein: CSASGTSGSLGVGTQYF
CDR3 DNA: TGCAGTGCTAGTGGGACTAGCGGGAGCCTAGGGGTGGGGACCCAGTACTTC

D gene: -
V gene: TRBV7-3
J gene: TRBJ2-5
clone size: many
CDR3 protein: CASSLTVQETQYF
CDR3 DNA: TGTGCCAGCAGCTTAACCGTACAAGAGACCCAGTACTTC

D gene: TRBD2
V gene: TRBV11-3
J gene: TRBJ2-1
clone size: many
CDR3 protein: CASSLEASGRNEQFF
CDR3 DNA: TGTGCCAGCAGCTTGGAGGCTAGCGGGAGAAATGAGCAGTTCTTC

D gene: TRBD1
V gene: TRBV6-1
J gene: TRBJ2-5
clone size: -
CDR3 protein: CASRSTGGLETQYF
CDR3 DNA: TGTGCCAGCAGATCGACAGGGGGCCTGGAGACCCAGTACTTC

D gene: TRBD1
V gene: TRBV15
J gene: TRBJ1-1
clone size: many
CDR3 protein: CATSSTGENTEAFF
CDR3 DNA: TGTGCCACCAGCAGCACAGGGGAGAACACTGAAGCTTTCTTT

D gene: TRBD1
V gene: TRBV24-1
J gene: TRBJ2-2
clone size: many
CDR3 protein: CATSDFPGQAGGELFF
CDR3 DNA: TGTGCCACCAGTGATTTTCCCGGACAGGCCGGCGGGGAGCTGTTTTTT

D gene: TRBD2
V gene: TRBV7-6
J gene: TRBJ2-1
clone size: few
CDR3 protein: CASSLFGGGNSYNEQFF
CDR3 DNA: TGTGCCAGCAGCTTATTCGGGGGGGGGAACTCCTACAATGAGCAGTTCTTC

D gene: -
V gene: TRBV3-1
J gene: TRBJ2-1
clone size: many
CDR3 protein: CASRGGAAVRPYNEQFF
CDR3 DNA: TGTGCCAGCAGAGGGGGGGCAGCGGTCCGACCCTACAATGAGCAGTTCTTC

D gene: -
V gene: TRBV6-5
J gene: TRBJ1-5
clone size: few
CDR3 protein: CASSYAGTSQPQHF
CDR3 DNA: TGTGCCAGCAGTTACGCGGGAACTTCCCAGCCCCAGCATTTT

D gene: -
V gene: TRBV29-1
J gene: TRBJ2-1
clone size: many
CDR3 protein: CSVRPGWDEQFF
CDR3 DNA: TGCAGCGTTCGTCCCGGGTGGGATGAGCAGTTCTTC

D gene: -
V gene: TRBV2
J gene: TRBJ2-7
clone size: many
CDR3 protein: CASSEVGPVDSYEQYF
CDR3 DNA: TGTGCCAGCAGTGAGGTGGGACCCGTGGACTCCTACGAGCAGTACTTC

D gene: -
V gene: TRBV11-2
J gene: TRBJ1-1
clone size: many
CDR3 protein: CASSTRARGGAEAFF
CDR3 DNA: TGTGCCAGCAGCACCCGAGCGCGGGGAGGGGCTGAAGCTTTCTTT

D gene: -
V gene: TRBV15
J gene: TRBJ1-6
clone size: many
CDR3 protein: CATRDTGSYNSPLHF
CDR3 DNA: TGTGCCACCCGGGACACTGGCTCCTATAATTCACCCCTCCACTTT

D gene: TRBD1
V gene: TRBV6-1
J gene: TRBJ2-7
clone size: few
CDR3 protein: CAIETGGVGYEQYF
CDR3 DNA: TGTGCCATCGAAACAGGGGGCGTAGGCTACGAGCAGTACTTC

D gene: TRBD1
V gene: TRBV19
J gene: TRBJ2-1
clone size: -
CDR3 protein: CASSIDRQGSYNEQFF
CDR3 DNA: TGTGCCAGTAGTATAGATCGACAGGGCTCCTACAATGAGCAGTTCTTC

D gene: -
V gene: TRBV3-1
J gene: TRBJ1-4
clone size: -
CDR3 protein: CASSQDRVVANEKLFF
CDR3 DNA: TGTGCCAGCAGCCAAGATCGAGTGGTAGCTAATGAAAAACTGTTTTTT

D gene: -
V gene: TRBV2
J gene: TRBJ1-4
clone size: medium-sized
CDR3 protein: CASSGGSAEDEKLFF
CDR3 DNA: TGTGCCAGCAGTGGGGGTTCGGCAGAGGATGAAAAACTGTTTTTT

D gene: -
V gene: TRBV7-3
J gene: TRBJ2-3
clone size: many
CDR3 protein: CASSLGPLNIRTSTDTQYF
CDR3 DNA: TGTGCCAGCAGCTTGGGTCCCTTAAACATTAGAACTAGCACAGATACGCAGTATTTT